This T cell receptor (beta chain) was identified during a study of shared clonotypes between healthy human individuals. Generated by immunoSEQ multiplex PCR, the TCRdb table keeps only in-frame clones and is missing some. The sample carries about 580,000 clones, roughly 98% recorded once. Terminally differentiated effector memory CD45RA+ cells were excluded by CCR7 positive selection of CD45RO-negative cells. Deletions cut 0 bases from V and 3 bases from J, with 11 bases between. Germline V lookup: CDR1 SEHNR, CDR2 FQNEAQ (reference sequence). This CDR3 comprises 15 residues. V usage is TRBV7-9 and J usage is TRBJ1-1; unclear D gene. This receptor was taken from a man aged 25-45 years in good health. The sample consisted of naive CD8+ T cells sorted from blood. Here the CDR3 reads CASSLARELDTEAFF. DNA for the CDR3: TGTGCCAGCAGCTTAGCCCGGGAATTGGACACTGAAGCTTTCTTT. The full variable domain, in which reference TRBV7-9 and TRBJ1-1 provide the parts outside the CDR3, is DTGVSQNPRHKITKRGQNVTFRCDPISEHNRLYWYRQTLGQGPEFLTYFQNEAQLEKSRLLSDRFSAERPKGSFSTLEIQRTEQGDSAMYLCASSLARELDTEAFFGQGTRLTVV.